This T cell receptor beta chain was profiled in a study of sequential checkpoint blockade in melanoma. Germline V gives CDR1 SQVTM, CDR2 ANQGSEA. V lost 7 bases to trimming and J lost 4 bases, with 17 bases between them. The CDR3 runs to 14 residues. The treatment here: randomized to nivolumab then ipilimumab (arm A) or the reverse (arm B). Profiling relied on immunoSEQ multiplex PCR, and the TCRdb table lists in-frame clones only, not all of them. The sample holds over 10,000 clones, approximately 74% seen once. The clonotype was recovered from a human donor with melanoma. Sequenced here: CD8+ T cells sorted from blood (inferred from file names), sampled from a patient given nivolumab and ipilimumab in sequence. This chain joins TRBV29-1 and TRBJ2-1; tentatively, D is TRBD2 (6 bases). The CDR3 nucleotides are TGCAGCGCGAGAGAGGGGACTGCTTACAATGAGCAGTTCTTC. It specifies CSAREGTAYNEQFF.